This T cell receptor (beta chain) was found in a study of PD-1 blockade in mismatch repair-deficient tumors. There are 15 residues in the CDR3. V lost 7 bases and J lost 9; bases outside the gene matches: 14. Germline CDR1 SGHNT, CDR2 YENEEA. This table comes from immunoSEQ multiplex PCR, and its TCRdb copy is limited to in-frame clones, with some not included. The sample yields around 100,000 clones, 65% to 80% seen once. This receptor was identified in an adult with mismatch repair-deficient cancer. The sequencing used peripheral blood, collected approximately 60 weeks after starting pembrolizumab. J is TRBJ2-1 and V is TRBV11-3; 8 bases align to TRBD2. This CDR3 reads CASIETPGLVSEQFF. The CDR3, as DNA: TGTGCCAGCATCGAAACACCGGGACTAGTCAGTGAGCAGTTCTTC.